This T cell receptor (beta chain) comes out of a study of regulatory T cells in long-lasting Graves disease. The time point is: persistent/refractory GD, antithyroid drugs over 5 years with positive TRAb. Following extraction of RNA from PBMCs, that RNA was used to make the TCR library. Graves' disease diagnoses used American Thyroid Association guidelines. Relying on iRepertoire HTBI primers and Arm-PCR of CDR3 regions, the team built TCR beta libraries. MiXCR was run by TCRdb on the multiplex PCR reads, yielding one entry per CDR3 protein. The sample records fewer than 450,000 distinct CDR3 sequences, roughly a quarter being singletons. This clonotype was found a few times. Its target is not known. Findings and caveats of the study: In persistent patients, shared public clonotypes (under 3,000) outnumbered those in new patients (roughly 870). The small sample size may have reduced accuracy. Only peripheral blood was studied, not thyroid tissue.

The CDR3 is 14 amino acids. Germline values: CDR1 MGHDK, CDR2 SYGVNS. The germline V and J ends were trimmed by 2 bases and 5 bases, with 12 bases remaining between them. The sample in question was peripheral blood mononuclear cells (PBMCs), obtained when the disease was refractory, from a patient treated with antithyroid drugs. The chain couples TRBV25-1 to TRBJ1-1; D may be TRBD1 (6 bases). The clonotype was recovered from a female donor with Graves disease. CDR3 in DNA: TGTGCCAGCAGTGAACCGGGGGCGATGACTGAAGCTTTCTTT. Amino acid sequence: CASSEPGAMTEAFF.